The following is a T cell receptor beta chain sequence with its context. Sequencing was performed with immunoSEQ multiplex PCR; in TCRdb, only in-frame clones are kept and a portion is missing. The table records around 310,000 clones, about 80% of them present only once. Deletions cut 8 bases from V and 0 bases from J, with 13 bases between. Per the germline V gene, CDR1 is MNHEY and CDR2 is SMNVEV (reference sequence). This CDR3 contains 14 residues. This entry comes from a study of cytotoxic CD8 clonotypes in ibrutinib-treated CLL. The TCR was taken from a human donor with chronic lymphocytic leukemia. The chain carries TRBV27 and TRBJ1-1, with D possibly matching TRBD1 (6 bases). The sample here was PBMCs, taken before ibrutinib treatment. CDR3 sequence (DNA): TGTGCCAGCGACAGGAGCCCCGTGAACACTGAAGCTTTCTTT. Translating it yields CASDRSPVNTEAFF.